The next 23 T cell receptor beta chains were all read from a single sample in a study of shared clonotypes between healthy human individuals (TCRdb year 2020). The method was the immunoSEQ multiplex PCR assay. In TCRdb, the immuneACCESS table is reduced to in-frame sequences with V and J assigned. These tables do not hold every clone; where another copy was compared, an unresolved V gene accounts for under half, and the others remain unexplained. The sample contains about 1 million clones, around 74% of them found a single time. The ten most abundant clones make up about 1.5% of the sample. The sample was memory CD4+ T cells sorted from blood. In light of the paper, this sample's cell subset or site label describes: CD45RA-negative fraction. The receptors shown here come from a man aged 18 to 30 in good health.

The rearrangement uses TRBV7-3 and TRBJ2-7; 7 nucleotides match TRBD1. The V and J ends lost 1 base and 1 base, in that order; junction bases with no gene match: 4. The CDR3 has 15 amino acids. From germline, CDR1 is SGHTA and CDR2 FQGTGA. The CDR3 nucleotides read TGTGCCAGCAGCTTAATGGGACAGCCATCCTACGAGCAGTACTTC. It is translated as CASSLMGQPSYEQYF.

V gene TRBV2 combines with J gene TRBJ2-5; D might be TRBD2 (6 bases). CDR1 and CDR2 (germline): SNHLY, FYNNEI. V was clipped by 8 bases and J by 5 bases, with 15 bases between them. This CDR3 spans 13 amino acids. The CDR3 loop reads CASGGERVETQYF. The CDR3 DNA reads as TGTGCCAGCGGTGGGGAGCGGGTGGAGACCCAGTACTTC.

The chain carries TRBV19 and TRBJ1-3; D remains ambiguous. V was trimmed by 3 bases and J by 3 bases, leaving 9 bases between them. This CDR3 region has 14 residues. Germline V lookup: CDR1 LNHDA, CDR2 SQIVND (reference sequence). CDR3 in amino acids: CASSIFVGGNTIYF. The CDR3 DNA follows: TGTGCCAGTAGTATCTTCGTTGGTGGAAACACCATATATTTT.

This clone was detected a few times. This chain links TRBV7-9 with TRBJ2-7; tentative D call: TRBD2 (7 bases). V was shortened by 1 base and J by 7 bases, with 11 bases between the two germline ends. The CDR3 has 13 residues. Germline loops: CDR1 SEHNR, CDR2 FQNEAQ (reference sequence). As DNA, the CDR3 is TGTGCCAGCAGCTTAGGGGGGGGCCGGGAGCAGTACTTC. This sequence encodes CASSLGGGREQYF.

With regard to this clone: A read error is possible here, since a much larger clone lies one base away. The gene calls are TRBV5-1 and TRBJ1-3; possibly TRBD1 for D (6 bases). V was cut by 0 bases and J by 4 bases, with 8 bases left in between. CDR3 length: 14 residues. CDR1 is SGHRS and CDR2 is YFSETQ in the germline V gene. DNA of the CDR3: TGCGCCAGCAGCTTGGCCGGACAGGGAAACACCATATATTTT. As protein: CASSLAGQGNTIYF.

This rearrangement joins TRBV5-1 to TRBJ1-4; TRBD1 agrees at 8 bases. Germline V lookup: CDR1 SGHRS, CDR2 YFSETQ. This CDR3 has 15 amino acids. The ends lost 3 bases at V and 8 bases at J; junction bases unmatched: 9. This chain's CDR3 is CASSYSGGTEEKLFF. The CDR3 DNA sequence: TGCGCCAGCAGCTATTCAGGGGGCACGGAGGAAAAACTGTTTTTT.

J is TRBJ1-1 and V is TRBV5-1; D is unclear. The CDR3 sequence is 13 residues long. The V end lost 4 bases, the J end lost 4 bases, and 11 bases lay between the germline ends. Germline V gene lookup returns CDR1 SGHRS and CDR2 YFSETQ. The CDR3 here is CASSPSAGTEAFF. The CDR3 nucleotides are TGCGCCAGCAGCCCCAGTGCCGGCACTGAAGCTTTCTTT. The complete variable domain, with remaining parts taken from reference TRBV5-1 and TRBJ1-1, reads KAGVTQTPRYLIKTRGQQVTLSCSPISGHRSVSWYQQTPGQGLQFLFEYFSETQRNKGNFPGRFSGRQFSNSRSEMNVSTLELGDSALYLCASSPSAGTEAFFGQGTRLTVV.

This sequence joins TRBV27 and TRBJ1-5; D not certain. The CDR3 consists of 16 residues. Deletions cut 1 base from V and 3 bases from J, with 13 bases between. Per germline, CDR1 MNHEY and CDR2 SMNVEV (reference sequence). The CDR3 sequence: CASSLLGKGFNQPQHF. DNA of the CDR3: TGTGCCAGCAGTTTATTGGGAAAGGGATTCAATCAGCCCCAGCATTTT.

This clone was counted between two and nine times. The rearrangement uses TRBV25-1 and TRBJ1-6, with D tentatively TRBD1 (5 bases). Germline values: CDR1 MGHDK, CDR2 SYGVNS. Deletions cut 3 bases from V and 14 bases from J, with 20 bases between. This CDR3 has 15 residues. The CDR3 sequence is CASSDLGRSRPTLHF. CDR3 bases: TGTGCCAGCAGTGATCTGGGGCGGTCTCGTCCGACCCTCCACTTT.

This CDR3 reads CASSQGGLAGGADTQYF. For the CDR3, the DNA is TGCGCCAGCAGCCAAGGGGGACTAGCGGGAGGTGCAGATACGCAGTATTTT. The chain couples TRBV4-3 to TRBJ2-3, with 15 nucleotides matching TRBD2. The V gene's germline CDR1 is LGHNA and CDR2 YSLEER. The CDR3 has 17 amino acids. With V trimmed by 1 base and J by 4 bases, 3 bases remained unmatched.

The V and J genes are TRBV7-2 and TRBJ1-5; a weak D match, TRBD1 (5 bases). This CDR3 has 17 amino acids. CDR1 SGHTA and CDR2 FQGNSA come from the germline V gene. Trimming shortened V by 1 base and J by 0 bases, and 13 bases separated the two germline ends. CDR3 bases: TGTGCCAGCAGCTTAGGAGCAGGGCCGTATAGCAATCAGCCCCAGCATTTT. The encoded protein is CASSLGAGPYSNQPQHF.

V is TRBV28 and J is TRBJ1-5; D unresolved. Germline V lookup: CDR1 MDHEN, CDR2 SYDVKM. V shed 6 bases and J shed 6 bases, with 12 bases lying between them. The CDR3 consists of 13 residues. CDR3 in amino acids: CASSKEARQPQHF. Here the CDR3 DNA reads TGTGCCAGCAGCAAAGAAGCTCGTCAGCCCCAGCATTTT.

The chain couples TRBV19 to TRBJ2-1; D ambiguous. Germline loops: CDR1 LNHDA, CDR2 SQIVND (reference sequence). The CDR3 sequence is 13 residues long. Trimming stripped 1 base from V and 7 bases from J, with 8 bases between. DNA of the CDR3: TGTGCCAGTAGTATAGCTTACGAGAATGAGCAGTTCTTC. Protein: CASSIAYENEQFF.

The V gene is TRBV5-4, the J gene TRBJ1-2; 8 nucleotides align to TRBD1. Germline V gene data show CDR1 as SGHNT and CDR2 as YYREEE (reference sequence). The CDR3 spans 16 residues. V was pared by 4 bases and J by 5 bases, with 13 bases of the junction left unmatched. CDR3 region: CASSPQGDRGGYGYTF. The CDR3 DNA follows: TGTGCCAGCAGCCCTCAGGGTGACAGGGGCGGGTATGGCTACACCTTC.

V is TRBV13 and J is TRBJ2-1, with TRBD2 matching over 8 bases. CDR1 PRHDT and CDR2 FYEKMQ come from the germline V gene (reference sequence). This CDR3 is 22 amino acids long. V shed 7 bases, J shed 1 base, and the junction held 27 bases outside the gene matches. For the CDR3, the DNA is TGTGCCAGCACCGAAACCCCGGGGGGGGCGAGGCAGCGGAATATTTCCTACAATGAGCAGTTCTTC. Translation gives CASTETPGGARQRNISYNEQFF.

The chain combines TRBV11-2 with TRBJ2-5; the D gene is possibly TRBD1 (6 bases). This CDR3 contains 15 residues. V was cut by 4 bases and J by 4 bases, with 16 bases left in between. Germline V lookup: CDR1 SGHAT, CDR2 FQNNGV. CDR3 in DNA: TGTGCCAGCAGCTCCCAGGGGAACGGTCCAGAGACCCAGTACTTC. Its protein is CASSSQGNGPETQYF.

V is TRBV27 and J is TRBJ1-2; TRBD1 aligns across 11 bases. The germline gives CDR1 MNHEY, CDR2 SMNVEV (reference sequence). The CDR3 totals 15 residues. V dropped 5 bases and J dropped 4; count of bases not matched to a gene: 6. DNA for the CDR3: TGTGCCAGCAGTACAGGGGACAGGGGGGGCTATGGCTACACCTTC. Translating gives CASSTGDRGGYGYTF.

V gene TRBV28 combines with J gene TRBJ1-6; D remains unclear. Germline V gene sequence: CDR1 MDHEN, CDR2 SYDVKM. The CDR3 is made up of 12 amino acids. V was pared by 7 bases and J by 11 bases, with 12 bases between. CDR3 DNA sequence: TGTGCCAGCAAGAACAGTGGTACACCCCTCCACTTT. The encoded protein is CASKNSGTPLHF.

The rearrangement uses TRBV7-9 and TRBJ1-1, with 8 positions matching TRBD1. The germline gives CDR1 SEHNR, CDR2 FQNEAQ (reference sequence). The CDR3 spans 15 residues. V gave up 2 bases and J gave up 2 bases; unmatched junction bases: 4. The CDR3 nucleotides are TGTGCCAGCAGCTTAACAGGGGGAAGTAACACTGAAGCTTTCTTT. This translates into CASSLTGGSNTEAFF.

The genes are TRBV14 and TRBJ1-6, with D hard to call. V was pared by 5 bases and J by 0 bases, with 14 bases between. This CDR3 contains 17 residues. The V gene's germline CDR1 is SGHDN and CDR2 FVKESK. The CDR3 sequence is CASSDRSLLSYNSPLHF. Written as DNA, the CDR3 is TGTGCCAGCAGCGATCGGTCGCTTCTCTCCTATAATTCACCCCTCCACTTT.

The CDR3 DNA follows: TGTGCCAGCAGCTTGGAGGGCAGTCCCTATGGCTACACCTTC. It specifies CASSLEGSPYGYTF. The chain has TRBV5-5 and TRBJ1-2; no firm D call. There are 14 residues in the CDR3. Trimming left V 0 bases short and J 4 bases short, with 10 bases between. Germline lookup yields CDR1 SGHKS and CDR2 YYEKEE (reference sequence).

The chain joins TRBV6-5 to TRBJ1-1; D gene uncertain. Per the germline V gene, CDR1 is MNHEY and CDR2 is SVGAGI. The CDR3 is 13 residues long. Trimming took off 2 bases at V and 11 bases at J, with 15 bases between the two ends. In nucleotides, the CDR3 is TGTGCCAGCAGTTACAACGCGGCAGACTGGGCTTTCTTT. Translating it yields CASSYNAADWAFF.

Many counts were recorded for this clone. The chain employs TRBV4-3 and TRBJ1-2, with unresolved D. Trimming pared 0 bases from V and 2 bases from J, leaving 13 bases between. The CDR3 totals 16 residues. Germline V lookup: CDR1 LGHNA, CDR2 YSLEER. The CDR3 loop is CASSQDLGQDNYGYTF. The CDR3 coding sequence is TGCGCCAGCAGCCAAGATCTAGGGCAGGACAACTATGGCTACACCTTC.